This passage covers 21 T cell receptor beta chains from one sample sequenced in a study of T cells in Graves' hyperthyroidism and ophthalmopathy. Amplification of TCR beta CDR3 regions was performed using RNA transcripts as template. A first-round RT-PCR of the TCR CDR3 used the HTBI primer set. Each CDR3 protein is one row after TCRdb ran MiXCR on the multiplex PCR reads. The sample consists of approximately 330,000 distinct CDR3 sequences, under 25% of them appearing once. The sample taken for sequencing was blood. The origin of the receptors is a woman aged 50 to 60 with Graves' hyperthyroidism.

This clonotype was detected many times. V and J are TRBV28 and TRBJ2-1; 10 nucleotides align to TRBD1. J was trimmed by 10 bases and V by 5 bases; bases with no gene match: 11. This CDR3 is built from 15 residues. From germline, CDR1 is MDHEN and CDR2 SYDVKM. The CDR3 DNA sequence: TGTGCCAGCAGTAGAACCGGGACAGGGGATCGGGAGCAGTTCTTC. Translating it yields CASSRTGTGDREQFF.

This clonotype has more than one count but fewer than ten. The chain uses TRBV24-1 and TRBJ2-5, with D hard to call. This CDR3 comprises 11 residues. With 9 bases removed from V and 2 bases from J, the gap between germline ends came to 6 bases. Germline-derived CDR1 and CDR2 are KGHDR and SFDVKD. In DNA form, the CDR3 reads TGTGCCACCGGCAGGCAAGAGACCCAGTACTTC. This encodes CATGRQETQYF.

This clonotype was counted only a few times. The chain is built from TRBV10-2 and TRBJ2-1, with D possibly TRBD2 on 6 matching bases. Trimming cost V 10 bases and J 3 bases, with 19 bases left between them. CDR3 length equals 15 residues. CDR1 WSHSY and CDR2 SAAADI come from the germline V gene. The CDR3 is CATLPVGAGYNEQFF. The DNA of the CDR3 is TGCGCCACCCTCCCGGTAGGAGCGGGCTACAATGAGCAGTTCTTC.

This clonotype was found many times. In DNA form, the CDR3 reads TGTGCCAGCAGCGAGACTAGCGGGGGGGAAGATACGCAGTATTTT. Amino acid sequence: CASSETSGGEDTQYF. The chain recombines TRBV7-3 with TRBJ2-3; 14 bases line up with TRBD2. J gave up 5 bases and V 5 bases, and 3 bases lay outside the gene matches. Germline-derived CDR1 and CDR2 are SGHTA and FQGTGA. There are 15 residues in the CDR3.

This chain's CDR3 is CASSLEGVNYEQYF. The DNA of the CDR3 is TGTGCCAGCAGCTTAGAGGGGGTCAACTACGAGCAGTACTTC. The V and J genes are TRBV7-2 and TRBJ2-7; D is perhaps TRBD1 (6 bases). The CDR3 consists of 14 residues. Germline loops: CDR1 SGHTA, CDR2 FQGNSA. Trimming left V 1 base short and J 3 bases short, with 10 bases between.

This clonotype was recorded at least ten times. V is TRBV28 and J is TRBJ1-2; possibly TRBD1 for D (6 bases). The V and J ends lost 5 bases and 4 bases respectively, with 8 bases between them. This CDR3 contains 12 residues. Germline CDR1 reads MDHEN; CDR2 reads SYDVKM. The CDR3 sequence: CASSVTGYGYTF. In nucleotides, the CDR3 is TGTGCCAGCAGTGTGACAGGCTATGGCTACACCTTC.

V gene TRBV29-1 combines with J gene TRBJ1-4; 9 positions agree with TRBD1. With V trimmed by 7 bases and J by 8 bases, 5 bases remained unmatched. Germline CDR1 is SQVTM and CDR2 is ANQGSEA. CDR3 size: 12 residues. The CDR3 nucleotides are TGCAGCGCCGGGACAGGGTACGAAAAACTGTTTTTT. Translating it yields CSAGTGYEKLFF.

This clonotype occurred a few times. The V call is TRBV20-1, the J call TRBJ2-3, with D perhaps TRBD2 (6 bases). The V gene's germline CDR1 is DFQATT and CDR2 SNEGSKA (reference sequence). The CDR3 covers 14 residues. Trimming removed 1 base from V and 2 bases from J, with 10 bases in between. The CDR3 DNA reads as TGCAGTGCTAGAGGGCGGGGCAACACAGATACGCAGTATTTT. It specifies CSARGRGNTDTQYF.

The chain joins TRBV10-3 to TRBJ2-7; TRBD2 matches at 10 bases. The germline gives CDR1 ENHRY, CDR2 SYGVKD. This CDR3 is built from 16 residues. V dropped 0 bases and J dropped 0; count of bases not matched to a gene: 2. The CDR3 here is CAISESASGGSYEQYF. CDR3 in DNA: TGTGCCATCAGTGAGTCTGCTAGCGGGGGCTCCTACGAGCAGTACTTC.

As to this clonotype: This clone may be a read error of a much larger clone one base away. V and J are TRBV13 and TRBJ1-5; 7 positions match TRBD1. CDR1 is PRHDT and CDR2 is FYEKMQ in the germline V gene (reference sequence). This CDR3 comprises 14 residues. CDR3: CVSSPGTGNQPQHF. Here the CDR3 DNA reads TGCGTCAGCAGCCCCGGGACAGGCAATCAGCCCCAGCATTTT.

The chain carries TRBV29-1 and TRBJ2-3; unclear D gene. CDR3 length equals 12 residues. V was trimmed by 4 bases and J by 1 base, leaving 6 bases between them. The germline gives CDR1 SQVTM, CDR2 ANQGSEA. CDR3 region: CSVAVGTDTQYF. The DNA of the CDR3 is TGCAGCGTTGCAGTTGGCACAGATACGCAGTATTTT.

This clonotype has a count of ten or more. The CDR3 is CASSGGLAGVTDTQYF. Written as DNA, the CDR3 is TGCGCCAGCAGTGGAGGCCTAGCGGGAGTTACAGATACGCAGTATTTT. V usage is TRBV10-1 and J usage is TRBJ2-3; 10 positions agree with TRBD2. After removal of 4 bases from V and 3 bases from J, the junction contained 7 bases not matched to a gene. Germline V gene data show CDR1 as WNHNN and CDR2 as SYGVQD (reference sequence). The CDR3 loop spans 16 amino acids.

The CDR3 DNA reads TGCGCCAGCAGCCAAGCGTTAGGGCAGTCTAACTATGGCTACACCTTC. Its protein product is CASSQALGQSNYGYTF. The rearrangement joins TRBV4-1 to TRBJ1-2; the D is unclear. Trimming removed 1 base at V and 0 bases at J, with 12 bases between. The CDR3 length is 16 residues. Per germline, CDR1 MGHRA and CDR2 YSYEKL.

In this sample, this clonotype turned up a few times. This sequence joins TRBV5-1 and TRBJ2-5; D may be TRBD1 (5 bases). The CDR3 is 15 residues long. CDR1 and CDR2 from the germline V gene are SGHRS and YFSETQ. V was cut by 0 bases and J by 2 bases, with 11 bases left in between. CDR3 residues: CASSLALDIQETQYF. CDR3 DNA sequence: TGCGCCAGCAGCTTGGCCTTGGACATACAAGAGACCCAGTACTTC.

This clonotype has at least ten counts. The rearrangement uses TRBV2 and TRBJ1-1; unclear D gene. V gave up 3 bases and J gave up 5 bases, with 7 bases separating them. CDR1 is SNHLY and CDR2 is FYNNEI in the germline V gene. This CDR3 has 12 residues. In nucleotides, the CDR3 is TGTGCCAGCAGTGACCTGGGGACTGAAGCTTTCTTT. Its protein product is CASSDLGTEAFF.

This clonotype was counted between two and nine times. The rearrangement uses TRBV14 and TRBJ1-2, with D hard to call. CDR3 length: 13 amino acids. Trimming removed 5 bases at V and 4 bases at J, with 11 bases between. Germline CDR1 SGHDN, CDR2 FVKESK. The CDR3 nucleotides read TGTGCCAGCAGCAGTCGGGTTCTCTATGGCTACACCTTC. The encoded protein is CASSSRVLYGYTF.

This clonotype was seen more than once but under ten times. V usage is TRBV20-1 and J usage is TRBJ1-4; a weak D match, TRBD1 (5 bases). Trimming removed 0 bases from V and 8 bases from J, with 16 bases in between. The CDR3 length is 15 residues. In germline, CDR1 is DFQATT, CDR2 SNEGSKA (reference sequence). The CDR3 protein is CSAREQEVPTEKLFF. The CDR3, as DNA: TGCAGTGCTAGAGAACAGGAGGTCCCGACGGAAAAACTGTTTTTT.

The CDR3 DNA is TGTGCCAGCAGCCAACCCCGACTAGCGGGGGGGGGGAATGAGCAGTTCTTC. It translates to CASSQPRLAGGGNEQFF. The chain uses TRBV3-1 and TRBJ2-1; 14 positions match TRBD2. The germline gives CDR1 LGHDT, CDR2 YNNKEL (reference sequence). The V segment lost 2 bases and the J segment 7 bases; nucleotides outside the gene matches: 7. This CDR3 is built from 17 residues.

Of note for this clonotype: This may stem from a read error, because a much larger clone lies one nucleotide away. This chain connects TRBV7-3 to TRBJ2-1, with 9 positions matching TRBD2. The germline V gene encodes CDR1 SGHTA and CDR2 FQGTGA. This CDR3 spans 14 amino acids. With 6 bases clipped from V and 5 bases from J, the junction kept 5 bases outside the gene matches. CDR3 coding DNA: TGTGCCAGCAGTGGCGGGGGGGCCAACAATGAGCAGTTCTTC. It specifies CASSGGGANNEQFF.

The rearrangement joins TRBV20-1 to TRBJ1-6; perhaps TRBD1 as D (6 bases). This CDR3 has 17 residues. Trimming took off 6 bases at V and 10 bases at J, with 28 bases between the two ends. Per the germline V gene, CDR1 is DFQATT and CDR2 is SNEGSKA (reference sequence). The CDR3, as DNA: TGCAGTGCCCCAAAATCACACCAGGGGACTCATTTCTCACCCCTCCACTTT. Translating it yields CSAPKSHQGTHFSPLHF.

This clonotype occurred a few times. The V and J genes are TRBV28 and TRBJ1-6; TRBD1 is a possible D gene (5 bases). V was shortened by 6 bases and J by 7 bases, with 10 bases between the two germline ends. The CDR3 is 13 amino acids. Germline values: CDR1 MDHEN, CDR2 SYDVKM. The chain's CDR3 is CASRQGKNSPLHF. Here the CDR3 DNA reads TGTGCCAGCAGGCAGGGTAAAAATTCACCCCTCCACTTT. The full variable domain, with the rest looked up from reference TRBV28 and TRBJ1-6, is DVKVTQSSRYLVKRTGEKVFLECVQDMDHENMFWYRQDPGLGLRLIYFSYDVKMKEKGDIPEGYSVSREKKERFSLILESASTNQTSMYLCASRQGKNSPLHFGNGTRLTVT.